This TCR beta chain was captured in a study of T cells in Graves' hyperthyroidism and ophthalmopathy. This clonotype has ten or more counts. Trimming left V 3 bases short and J 3 bases short, with 13 bases between. This CDR3 comprises 14 residues. Germline-derived CDR1 and CDR2 are SGHRS and YFSETQ. Cells are PBMCs isolated from roughly 9.3 ml of fresh blood. Regions amplified from RNA transcripts were the TCR beta CDR3 regions. First-round RT-PCR of the TCR CDR3 relied on the HTBI primer set. TCRdb itself ran the multiplex PCR reads through MiXCR, one entry per CDR3 protein. Of about 290,000 distinct CDR3 sequences in the sample, 13% are singletons; the top ten hold almost 8%.

The V and J genes are TRBV5-1 and TRBJ2-7; D may correspond to TRBD1 or TRBD2 (6 bases each). Source material: blood. The origin of this receptor is a woman in her 30s with Graves' hyperthyroidism that later progressed to Graves' ophthalmopathy. CDR3 loop: CASSWGAADYEQYF. The CDR3, as DNA: TGCGCCAGCAGCTGGGGGGCGGCAGACTACGAGCAGTACTTC. The full variable domain, rest sourced from reference TRBV5-1 and TRBJ2-7, is KAGVTQTPRYLIKTRGQQVTLSCSPISGHRSVSWYQQTPGQGLQFLFEYFSETQRNKGNFPGRFSGRQFSNSRSEMNVSTLELGDSALYLCASSWGAADYEQYFGPGTRLTVT.